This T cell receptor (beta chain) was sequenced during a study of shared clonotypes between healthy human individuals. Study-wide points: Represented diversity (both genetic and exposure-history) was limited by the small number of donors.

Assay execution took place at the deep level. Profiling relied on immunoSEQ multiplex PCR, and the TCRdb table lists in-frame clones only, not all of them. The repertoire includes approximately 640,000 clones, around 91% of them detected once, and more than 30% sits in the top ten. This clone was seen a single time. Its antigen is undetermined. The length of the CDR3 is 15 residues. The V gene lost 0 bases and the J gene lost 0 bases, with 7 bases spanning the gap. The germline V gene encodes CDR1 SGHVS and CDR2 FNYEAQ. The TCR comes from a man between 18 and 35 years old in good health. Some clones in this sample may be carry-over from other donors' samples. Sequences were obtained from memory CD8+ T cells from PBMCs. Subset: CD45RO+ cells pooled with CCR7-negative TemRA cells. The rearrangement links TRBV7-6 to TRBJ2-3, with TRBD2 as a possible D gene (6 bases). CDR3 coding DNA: TGTGCCAGCAGCTTAGCGGGAGGTAGCACAGATACGCAGTATTTT. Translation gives CASSLAGGSTDTQYF.